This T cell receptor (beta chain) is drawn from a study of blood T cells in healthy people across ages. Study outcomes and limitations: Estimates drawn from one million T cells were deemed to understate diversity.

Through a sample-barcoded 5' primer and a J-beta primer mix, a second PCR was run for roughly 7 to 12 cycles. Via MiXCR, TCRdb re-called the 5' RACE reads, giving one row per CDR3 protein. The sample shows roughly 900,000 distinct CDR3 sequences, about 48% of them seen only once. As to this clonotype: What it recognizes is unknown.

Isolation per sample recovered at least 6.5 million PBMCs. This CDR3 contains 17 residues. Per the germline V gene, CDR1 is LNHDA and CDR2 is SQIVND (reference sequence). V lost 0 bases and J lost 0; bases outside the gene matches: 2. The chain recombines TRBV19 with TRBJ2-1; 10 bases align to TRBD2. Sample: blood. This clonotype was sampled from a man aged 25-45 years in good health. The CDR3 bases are TGTGCCAGTAGTATAGATAGCGGGGGGAGCTCCTACAATGAGCAGTTCTTC. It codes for CASSIDSGGSSYNEQFF.